This TCR beta chain was sequenced during a study of immune evolution from preneoplasia to lung adenocarcinoma. Generated by immunoSEQ multiplex PCR, the TCRdb table keeps only in-frame clones and is missing some. The sample has more than 1,000 clones, about 80% seen once. V lost 3 bases and J lost 5, with 14 bases in between. The germline V gene encodes CDR1 GTSNPN and CDR2 SVGIG (reference sequence). This CDR3 has 13 amino acids. Source material: FFPE atypical adenomatous hyperplasia tissue from the lung. Subset defined: atypical adenomatous hyperplasia (AAH), lung preneoplasia. This chain uses TRBV30 with TRBJ2-7; D gene ambiguous. The clonotype was recovered from a person aged 70 to 79 with lung adenocarcinoma. The CDR3 sequence is CAWRNGYPNEQYF. The CDR3 bases are TGTGCCTGGAGGAACGGCTACCCGAACGAGCAGTACTTC.